This T cell receptor beta chain emerged from a study of OX40 agonist ivuxolimab in advanced cancers. At the level of the study: An anti-OX40 (CD134) antibody with agonistic activity, ivuxolimab, was administered to patients.

Enrollment shut out patients with autoimmune disease history or systemic immunosuppression. Sampling of blood occurred at baseline, cycle 4 day 1, and cycle 7 day 1. Germline assignment: CDR1 LGHNA and CDR2 YSLEER. The CDR3 totals 16 residues. The V and J ends lost 1 base and 9 bases, in that order; junction bases with no gene match: 9. The method was immunoSEQ multiplex PCR; TCRdb's version includes in-frame clones alone and lacks a portion of them. Found here are 150,000 to 180,000 clones, approximately 94% of them singletons; the top ten hold about 0.31%. The specimen comprised CD4+ or CD8+ T cells sorted from blood, sampled in a trial of the OX40 agonist ivuxolimab. The genes are TRBV4-3 and TRBJ1-6; 7 bases line up with TRBD1. The origin of this receptor is an adult with an advanced solid tumor such as melanoma, head and neck, liver or kidney cancer. The CDR3 region is CASSQGSGGGSSPLHF. The CDR3 bases are TGCGCCAGCAGCCAAGGGTCTGGAGGGGGCAGTTCACCCCTCCACTTT.